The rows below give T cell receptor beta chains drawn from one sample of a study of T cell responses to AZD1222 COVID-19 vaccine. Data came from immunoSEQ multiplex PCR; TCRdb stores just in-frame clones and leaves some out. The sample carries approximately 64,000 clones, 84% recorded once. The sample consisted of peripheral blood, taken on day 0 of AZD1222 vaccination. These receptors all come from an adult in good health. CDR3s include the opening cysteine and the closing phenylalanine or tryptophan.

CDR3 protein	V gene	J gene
CASSLAPGTNGSPLHF	TRBV5-1	TRBJ1-6
CASSPPGVRTEAFF	TRBV18	TRBJ1-1
CASRLTGGGNEAFF	TRBV3-1/TRBV3-2	TRBJ1-1
CASSLGFGANVLTF	TRBV5-4	TRBJ2-6
CASSPDDRLKLFF	TRBV7-2	TRBJ1-4
CASSQYPRGSTEAFF	TRBV4-3	TRBJ1-1
CASSTLGYTEAFF	TRBV27	TRBJ1-1
CASKIGKYNEQFF	TRBV28	TRBJ2-1
CASRPDGLSRYTF	TRBV12-3/TRBV12-4	TRBJ1-2
CASSLGTTNNEQFF	TRBV27	TRBJ2-1
CASSISAGDPSSTQHF	TRBV19	TRBJ1-5
CASSYSSLASDEQFF	TRBV6-5	TRBJ2-1
CASSQGGTAGYEQYF	TRBV14	TRBJ2-7
CASSFQGYEQYF	TRBV5-4	TRBJ2-7
CASSPLAGANTGELFF	TRBV18	TRBJ2-2
CASSSGGAGSNQPQHF	TRBV6-5	TRBJ1-5
CASSYNRQAPYGYTF	TRBV6-5	TRBJ1-2
CASSVGQRGYTF	TRBV5-1	TRBJ1-2
CASSFFSYEQYF	TRBV7-8	TRBJ2-7
CASSDRRQVAFF	TRBV11-2	TRBJ1-1
CASSVATSAGESYEQYF	TRBV9	TRBJ2-7
CASSSSSTNEKLFF	TRBV5-1	TRBJ1-4
CATQDSYEQYF	TRBV2	TRBJ2-7
CASSSAGGAMSGNTIYF	TRBV7-6	TRBJ1-3
CASSLDGTSAYQETQYF	TRBV5-6	TRBJ2-5
CASRLPGGDTEAFF	TRBV28	TRBJ1-1
CASSLTGAHNSPLHF	TRBV6-5	TRBJ1-6
CASSRVGSSNQPQHF	TRBV9	TRBJ1-5
CASTRDTGSNEQFF	TRBV2	TRBJ2-1
CASSQGSLGPQAFF	TRBV4-1	TRBJ1-1
CASTQGAGNTGELFF	TRBV4-2	TRBJ2-2
CASSSQESGANVLTF	TRBV5-4	TRBJ2-6
CASSLLPGTEAFF	TRBV7-3	TRBJ1-1
CASIWANDTQYF	TRBV6-5	TRBJ2-3
CASSLTPTGYSNQPQHF	TRBV10-1	TRBJ1-5
CASSPEYGRGHYNEQFF	TRBV9	TRBJ2-1
CASSGTGGVNTEAFF	TRBV9	TRBJ1-1
CASKPLLSGGYGYTF	TRBV13	TRBJ1-2
CASSGGAAGGLRETQYF	TRBV5-8	TRBJ2-5
CASSPGQGLGNTGELFF	TRBV5-4	TRBJ2-2
CATSRRQGLGYGYTF	TRBV15	TRBJ1-2
CASSPGGQKEAFF	TRBV18	TRBJ1-1
CASSPLAGANQPQHF	TRBV3-1/TRBV3-2	TRBJ1-5
CASSQDRGTFQGGYTF	TRBV3-1/TRBV3-2	TRBJ1-2
CASSLGDTGELFF	TRBV5-1	TRBJ2-2
CASSLSSGGQPQHF	TRBV28	TRBJ1-5
CASRNSGGSGYTF	TRBV12-3/TRBV12-4	TRBJ1-2
CASSSNSRLAGEQYF	TRBV28	TRBJ2-7